The next 21 T cell receptor beta chains were all read from a single sample in a study of blood T cell repertoires in COVID-19. Clones were read by immunoSEQ multiplex PCR, and TCRdb kept only the in-frame ones, dropping some. Counted here are 140,000 or so clones, about four fifths occurring once; the ten biggest clones make up 5%. The source material was peripheral blood. All receptors come from a woman in her 70s with COVID-19, enrolled during active disease.

The V gene is TRBV5-4, the J gene TRBJ2-1; TRBD2 aligns across 9 bases. Germline V lookup: CDR1 SGHNT, CDR2 YYREEE (reference sequence). This CDR3 comprises 16 residues. The ends lost 4 bases at V and 1 base at J; junction bases unmatched: 6. The DNA for the CDR3 is TGTGCCAGCAGCGGGGGACTAGCCATATCCTACAATGAGCAGTTCTTC. Translation: CASSGGLAISYNEQFF.

The V call is TRBV7-2, the J call TRBJ1-3; 7 bases fit TRBD1. Trimming took 3 bases from V and 4 from J; bases not matched to a gene: 3. This CDR3 has 14 amino acids. CDR1 and CDR2 from the germline V gene are SGHTA and FQGNSA. The CDR3 DNA sequence: TGTGCCAGCAGCTTGACAGGGATCGGAAACACCATATATTTT. It encodes CASSLTGIGNTIYF.

The CDR3 DNA follows: TGTGCCAGCAGTTTTCTTGTGAACACTGAAGCTTTCTTT. It yields the protein CASSFLVNTEAFF. The V call is TRBV12-3 or TRBV12-4, the J call TRBJ1-1; D ambiguous. The length of the CDR3 is 13 residues. V lost 3 bases to trimming and J lost 0 bases, with 5 bases between them.

V gene TRBV4-3 combines with J gene TRBJ1-5, with D hard to call. The CDR3 is made up of 15 amino acids. Germline V gene sequence: CDR1 LGHNA, CDR2 YSLEER. Trimming removed 0 bases from V and 5 bases from J, with 11 bases in between. CDR3 DNA sequence: TGCGCCAGCAGCCAAGATAGCGGGAAGGATCAGCCCCAGCATTTT. Protein product: CASSQDSGKDQPQHF.

This clone occurred once. The V gene is TRBV2, the J gene TRBJ2-5; 10 bases fit TRBD2. Per germline, CDR1 SNHLY and CDR2 FYNNEI. This CDR3 spans 13 amino acids. Germline trimming cut 8 bases from V and 5 bases from J; bases unmatched to any gene: 5. In DNA, the CDR3 is TGTGCCAGCTCTAGCGGGGGCGGGGAGACCCAGTACTTC. Residues: CASSSGGGETQYF.

This clone was recorded a few times. The chain employs TRBV5-1 and TRBJ1-2; 12 bases map to TRBD1. Germline V lookup: CDR1 SGHRS, CDR2 YFSETQ. This CDR3 comprises 14 residues. The J segment lost 8 bases and the V segment lost 4 bases, leaving 6 bases of the junction unmatched. The CDR3 DNA reads TGCGCCAGCAGCGAGGGACAGGGGGCGAAAGGCTACACCTTC. Amino acids: CASSEGQGAKGYTF.

This clone was seen once. The chain couples TRBV6-5 to TRBJ2-5; TRBD2 matches 8 bases. The CDR3 totals 14 residues. Germline V gene data show CDR1 as MNHEY and CDR2 as SVGAGI. J gave up 4 bases and V 8 bases, and 9 bases lay outside the gene matches. DNA for the CDR3: TGTGCCAGCTCCAGCGGGGGCGGAGGAGAGACCCAGTACTTC. Amino acid sequence: CASSSGGGGETQYF.

The rearrangement links TRBV5-3 to TRBJ1-5, with 7 bases that match TRBD1. TRBV5-3 is an ORF, with its function uncertain. The length of the CDR3 is 18 residues. Unmatched junction bases numbered 12, after V lost 1 base and J lost 2 bases. The CDR3 protein is CARSLFTGVGWRNQPQHF. The CDR3 nucleotides read TGTGCCAGAAGCTTGTTTACAGGGGTTGGCTGGCGCAATCAGCCCCAGCATTTT.

The chain combines TRBV27 with TRBJ1-2, with TRBD1 identical over 7 bases. The CDR3 extends over 13 amino acids. V shed 6 bases and J 6 bases; nucleotides not matched to a gene: 7. Per germline, CDR1 MNHEY and CDR2 SMNVEV (reference sequence). The CDR3 sequence: CASRTQGMDGYTF. Here the CDR3 DNA reads TGTGCCAGCAGAACACAGGGGATGGATGGCTACACCTTC.

The chain uses TRBV25-1 and TRBJ2-7; the D gene is possibly TRBD2 (5 bases). CDR3 length: 13 residues. Germline V gene lookup returns CDR1 MGHDK and CDR2 SYGVNS. Between the trimmed V and J ends, which lost 8 bases and 5 bases, there was a span of 16 bases. Written as DNA, the CDR3 is TGTGCCAGCCGGAGACTGGACTCGGACGAGCAGTACTTC. This gives the protein CASRRLDSDEQYF.

The V call is TRBV6-6, the J call TRBJ2-7; D is unresolved. V lost 6 bases to trimming and J lost 0 bases, with 9 bases between them. Germline V CDR1 and CDR2: MNHNY, SVGAGI (reference sequence). This CDR3 is 13 amino acids long. CDR3 region: CASSTYGSYEQYF. CDR3 nucleotide sequence: TGTGCCAGCAGCACCTACGGCTCCTACGAGCAGTACTTC.

A few counts support this clone. This chain links TRBV9 with TRBJ1-3, with TRBD1 identical over 7 bases. The CDR3 covers 17 residues. J lost 3 bases, V lost 3 bases, and 12 bases had no gene match. Germline-derived CDR1 and CDR2 are SGDLS and YYNGEE. The CDR3 region has the DNA TGTGCCAGCAGCGCAGGGGGAAGAGGGGGAGGTGGAAACACCATATATTTT. It specifies CASSAGGRGGGGNTIYF.

The chain links TRBV5-1 to TRBJ1-1; TRBD1 matches at 8 bases. The CDR3 is 15 amino acids. Per the germline V gene, CDR1 is SGHRS and CDR2 is YFSETQ. Trimming took 4 bases from V and 4 from J; bases not matched to a gene: 9. CDR3 sequence: CASSPTGQGGTEAFF. CDR3 nucleotide sequence: TGCGCCAGCAGCCCCACCGGACAGGGTGGCACTGAAGCTTTCTTT. The complete variable domain, with remaining parts taken from reference TRBV5-1 and TRBJ1-1, reads KAGVTQTPRYLIKTRGQQVTLSCSPISGHRSVSWYQQTPGQGLQFLFEYFSETQRNKGNFPGRFSGRQFSNSRSEMNVSTLELGDSALYLCASSPTGQGGTEAFFGQGTRLTVV.

The rearrangement links TRBV6-6 to TRBJ2-7; TRBD2 matches 8 bases. V lost 5 bases to trimming and J lost 4 bases; unmatched junction nucleotides: 16. The CDR3 is 17 amino acids. Germline lookup yields CDR1 MNHNY and CDR2 SVGAGI (reference sequence). CDR3 in amino acids: CASSPLSAGGMGYEQYF. The CDR3, as DNA: TGTGCCAGCAGTCCTTTGTCTGCGGGGGGTATGGGGTACGAGCAGTACTTC.

This chain connects TRBV5-1 to TRBJ1-3, with a tentative D call TRBD1 (6 bases). This CDR3 contains 14 residues. Germline V lookup: CDR1 SGHRS, CDR2 YFSETQ. The V and J ends lost 4 bases and 4 bases respectively, with 12 bases between them. CDR3 DNA: TGCGCCAGCAGCCCGGGACATGCCGGAAACACCATATATTTT. It translates to CASSPGHAGNTIYF.

The DNA for the CDR3 is TGCGCCAGCAGCCATCCTAACAGGGAGGGCTATGGCTACACCTTC. This sequence encodes CASSHPNREGYGYTF. V gene TRBV5-1 combines with J gene TRBJ1-2, with a weak D call TRBD1 (6 bases). The CDR3 covers 15 residues. Trimming took off 4 bases at V and 4 bases at J, with 17 bases between the two ends. Per germline, CDR1 SGHRS and CDR2 YFSETQ.

The chain couples TRBV2 to TRBJ2-3; 9 nucleotides line up with TRBD2. The germline gives CDR1 SNHLY, CDR2 FYNNEI. The ends lost 7 bases at V and 6 bases at J; junction bases unmatched: 14. The CDR3 totals 16 residues. The CDR3 DNA is TGTGCCAGCACCCTGGGACTAGCCGCGGGCGGGGATACGCAGTATTTT. Translating it yields CASTLGLAAGGDTQYF.

The chain has TRBV18 and TRBJ1-1, with D maybe TRBD1 (5 bases). The CDR3 is 15 amino acids. Germline CDR1 reads KGHSH; CDR2 reads LQKENI. The V end lost 2 bases, the J end lost 1 base, and 11 bases lay between the germline ends. The CDR3 DNA sequence: TGTGCCAGCTCACCATTCCAGGGATCGAACACTGAAGCTTTCTTT. Amino acids: CASSPFQGSNTEAFF.

The rearrangement links TRBV5-1 to TRBJ1-6; perhaps TRBD1 as D (6 bases). V was cut by 0 bases and J by 5 bases, with 6 bases left in between. CDR3 length: 14 residues. Per germline, CDR1 SGHRS and CDR2 YFSETQ. CDR3 protein: CASSLAGDNSPLHF. The CDR3, as DNA: TGCGCCAGCAGCTTGGCAGGGGATAATTCACCCCTCCACTTT.

The chain uses TRBV6-2 or TRBV6-3 and TRBJ2-5, with 9 bases that match TRBD1. The V segment lost 2 bases and the J segment 5 bases; nucleotides outside the gene matches: 3. The germline gives CDR1 MNHEY, CDR2 SVGEGT. The CDR3 loop spans 14 amino acids. The CDR3 loop is CASSYTGGVETQYF. CDR3 sequence (DNA): TGTGCCAGCAGTTACACAGGGGGCGTCGAGACCCAGTACTTC.

The chain carries TRBV18 and TRBJ1-2; TRBD1 agrees at 7 bases. Germline trimming cut 1 base from V and 2 bases from J; bases unmatched to any gene: 10. CDR3 length: 17 amino acids. Germline V gene lookup returns CDR1 KGHSH and CDR2 LQKENI. CDR3 nucleotides: TGTGCCAGCTCACCACAAAATTCAGGGGGAGTGAACTATGGCTACACCTTC. This gives the protein CASSPQNSGGVNYGYTF. The whole variable domain, remainder taken from reference TRBV18 and TRBJ1-2, is NAGVMQNPRHLVRRRGQEARLRCSPMKGHSHVYWYRQLPEEGLKFMVYLQKENIIDESGMPKERFSAEFPKEGPSILRIQQVVRGDSAAYFCASSPQNSGGVNYGYTFGSGTRLTVV.